Below are 22 T cell receptor beta chains sequenced from a single sample in a study of T-cell memory formation after mild COVID-19. TCRdb fed the 5' RACE reads into MiXCR, producing one record per CDR3 protein. The sample includes about 560,000 distinct CDR3 sequences, less than 25% seen only once; the top ten take 7% to 9%. Input material: PBMCs or a T cell subset sorted from them (not recorded which). The receptors derive from an adult woman who had mild COVID-19 (a few samples of this study predate the infection). Cell type and time point are not known.

The rearrangement uses TRBV6-5 and TRBJ1-2; perhaps TRBD1 as D (6 bases). Germline CDR1 and CDR2: MNHEY and SVGAGI. V was trimmed by 0 bases and J by 2 bases, leaving 13 bases between them. The CDR3 is 16 residues long. The chain's CDR3 is CASSYSEQGVNYGYTF. CDR3 bases: TGTGCCAGCAGTTACTCGGAACAGGGTGTGAACTATGGCTACACCTTC.

This chain joins TRBV18 and TRBJ1-1; the D is unclear. The CDR3 is 13 residues long. From germline, CDR1 is KGHSH and CDR2 LQKENI. V lost 0 bases to trimming and J lost 8 bases, with 10 bases between them. Here the CDR3 reads CASSPPQEAEAFF. In DNA form, the CDR3 reads TGTGCCAGCTCACCACCGCAGGAGGCAGAAGCTTTCTTT.

This chain joins TRBV24-1 and TRBJ1-2; a possible D gene is TRBD1 (6 bases). The V gene lost 3 bases and the J gene lost 2 bases, with 6 bases spanning the gap. The germline gives CDR1 KGHDR, CDR2 SFDVKD. This CDR3 contains 13 residues. CDR3 in DNA: TGTGCCACCAGTGATGGGACAAACTATGGCTACACCTTC. Its translation: CATSDGTNYGYTF.

J is TRBJ2-1 and V is TRBV5-1; TRBD2 might be the D (6 bases). Germline assignment: CDR1 SGHRS and CDR2 YFSETQ. V was shortened by 1 base and J by 1 base, with 9 bases between the two germline ends. The CDR3 is made up of 15 amino acids. The CDR3 bases are TGCGCCAGCAGCTTGTGGGAGGCATCCTACAATGAGCAGTTCTTC. Encoded protein: CASSLWEASYNEQFF.

This clonotype was observed a handful of times. The chain joins TRBV6-5 to TRBJ2-1; no definite D call. Trimming removed 5 bases at V and 0 bases at J, with 14 bases between. This CDR3 is 16 amino acids long. Germline V lookup: CDR1 MNHEY, CDR2 SVGAGI. The CDR3, as DNA: TGTGCCAGCAGTCTCCAACACCCGAGCTCCTACAATGAGCAGTTCTTC. Its protein is CASSLQHPSSYNEQFF.

The V and J genes are TRBV3-1 and TRBJ2-1, with a tentative D call TRBD2 (5 bases). The V and J ends lost 0 bases and 6 bases respectively, with 12 bases between them. The germline gives CDR1 LGHDT, CDR2 YNNKEL (reference sequence). The CDR3 loop spans 15 amino acids. CDR3 in DNA: TGTGCCAGCAGCCAAGATCCCCTAGCCTTCAATGAGCAGTTCTTC. It yields the protein CASSQDPLAFNEQFF.

This chain uses TRBV5-1 with TRBJ2-3, with TRBD2 as a possible D gene (6 bases). The germline V gene has CDR1 SGHRS and CDR2 YFSETQ. CDR3 length: 15 residues. The V and J ends lost 8 bases and 0 bases respectively, with 16 bases between them. Here the CDR3 DNA reads TGCGCCAGTTCGCTGCGGGAACTAAGCACAGATACGCAGTATTTT. As protein: CASSLRELSTDTQYF.

V is TRBV29-1 and J is TRBJ1-2, with D uncertain. The CDR3 covers 12 residues. The germline CDR1 and CDR2 sequences are SQVTM and ANQGSEA. V was cut by 5 bases and J by 7 bases, with 14 bases left in between. The CDR3 coding sequence is TGCAGCGTTCCTCCGGAGGGTATTGGCTACACCTTC. Translating it yields CSVPPEGIGYTF.

The V and J genes are TRBV12-3 or TRBV12-4 and TRBJ2-5; 11 bases line up with TRBD1. The CDR3 runs to 15 residues. The J segment lost 9 bases and the V segment lost 6 bases, leaving 12 bases of the junction unmatched. The CDR3 region has the DNA TGTGCCAGCAGCTACCCGGGACAGGGGGGCTTGGCCCAGTACTTC. Residues: CASSYPGQGGLAQYF.

In this sample, this clonotype turned up a few times. V is TRBV20-1 and J is TRBJ1-5; 7 bases match TRBD1. Germline lookup yields CDR1 DFQATT and CDR2 SNEGSKA (reference sequence). The CDR3 covers 13 residues. The J segment lost 3 bases and the V segment lost 6 bases, leaving 5 bases of the junction unmatched. Here the CDR3 reads CSAPGTVNQPQHF. The CDR3 nucleotides are TGCAGTGCCCCCGGGACAGTCAATCAGCCCCAGCATTTT.

This rearrangement joins TRBV10-3 to TRBJ2-7; D gene uncertain. This CDR3 is 12 amino acids long. Germline V CDR1 and CDR2: ENHRY, SYGVKD. Trimming took off 2 bases at V and 4 bases at J, with 6 bases between the two ends. CDR3 sequence: CAISEAGYEQYF. The CDR3 coding sequence is TGTGCCATCAGTGAGGCAGGATACGAGCAGTACTTC.

A few counts support this clonotype. V is TRBV10-3 and J is TRBJ1-2, with 7 positions matching TRBD1. This CDR3 region has 14 residues. Per germline, CDR1 ENHRY and CDR2 SYGVKD. Trimming removed 3 bases from V and 2 bases from J; junction bases left unmatched: 3. CDR3 protein: CAISEGGRNYGYTF. DNA of the CDR3: TGTGCCATCAGTGAAGGGGGCAGGAACTATGGCTACACCTTC.

The chain carries TRBV7-9 and TRBJ2-4, with 9 bases aligning to TRBD1. This CDR3 comprises 14 residues. Germline lookup yields CDR1 SEHNR and CDR2 FQNEAQ (reference sequence). Trimming at V came to 5 bases and at J to 7 bases, leaving 6 bases not matched to a gene. The CDR3 DNA is TGTGCCAGCAGCGACACCGGGACAGGGAACATTCAGTACTTC. Residues: CASSDTGTGNIQYF.

V and J are TRBV5-8 and TRBJ1-5; 7 bases are shared with TRBD1. The germline V gene encodes CDR1 SGHTS and CDR2 YDEGEE. CDR3 length: 15 amino acids. V lost 4 bases and J lost 4; bases outside the gene matches: 8. The CDR3 nucleotides read TGTGCCAGCAGCCCTAGGGGGCGGCGGAATCAGCCCCAGCATTTT. It is translated as CASSPRGRRNQPQHF. The full variable domain, with the rest looked up from reference TRBV5-8 and TRBJ1-5, is EAGVTQSPTHLIKTRGQQATLRCSPISGHTSVYWYQQALGLGLQFLLWYDEGEERNRGNFPPRFSGRQFPNYSSELNVNALELEDSALYLCASSPRGRRNQPQHFGDGTRLSIL.

The sample holds a few counts of this clonotype. The CDR3 nucleotides read TGTGCCAGCAGCTTGGGGGATTCGCGGAACACTGAAGCTTTCTTT. It translates to CASSLGDSRNTEAFF. The rearrangement uses TRBV5-6 and TRBJ1-1, with no clear D. The CDR3 contains 15 residues. V lost 0 bases and J lost 1, with 10 bases in between. CDR1 SGHDT and CDR2 YYEEEE come from the germline V gene.

Notes on this clonotype: The junction departs from germline at one end; a sequencing error may be responsible. This chain links TRBV6-5 with TRBJ1-1; D is uncertain. The CDR3 extends over 16 amino acids. Germline V lookup: CDR1 MNHEY, CDR2 SVGAGI. CDR3 sequence reads: CDSSYSSWRENTEAFF. The CDR3 coding sequence is TGTGACAGCAGTTACTCGAGTTGGCGGGAGAACACTGAAGCTTTCTTT.

This clonotype was detected ten times or more. This chain uses TRBV6-1 with TRBJ1-2; D is undetermined. This CDR3 comprises 12 residues. Germline CDR1 reads MNHNS; CDR2 reads SASEGT. Trimming pared 2 bases from V and 6 bases from J, leaving 7 bases between. CDR3 in DNA: TGTGCCAGCAGTGAATTCGGGGATGGCTACACCTTC. Amino acid sequence: CASSEFGDGYTF.

The rearrangement joins TRBV24-1 to TRBJ2-1; tentative D call: TRBD2 (5 bases). CDR1 is KGHDR and CDR2 is SFDVKD in the germline V gene. This CDR3 contains 16 residues. Between the trimmed V and J ends, which lost 8 bases and 0 bases, there was a span of 16 bases. CDR3: CATTGGSSSSYNEQFF. The CDR3 DNA sequence: TGTGCCACCACAGGAGGTTCGTCTAGCTCCTACAATGAGCAGTTCTTC.

In its sample, this clonotype was seen once. The gene calls are TRBV7-6 and TRBJ2-5; D perhaps matches TRBD1 (6 bases). The CDR3 consists of 14 residues. CDR1 and CDR2 (germline): SGHVS, FNYEAQ. V lost 4 bases, J lost 1 base, and 10 bases lay in between. CDR3 DNA: TGTGCCAGCAGCTCGGTGACAGGCCAAGAGACCCAGTACTTC. It yields the protein CASSSVTGQETQYF.

This chain connects TRBV6-5 to TRBJ2-3; 9 nucleotides agree with TRBD1. The CDR3 covers 16 residues. CDR1 is MNHEY, CDR2 SVGAGI, per germline. With V trimmed by 0 bases and J by 5 bases, 6 bases remained unmatched. The CDR3 here is CASSYSGTGSQDTQYF. Here the CDR3 DNA reads TGTGCCAGCAGTTACTCCGGGACAGGGTCCCAAGATACGCAGTATTTT.

There are a few counts of this clonotype. The chain carries TRBV7-9 and TRBJ2-1; perhaps D is TRBD1 or TRBD2 (5 bases each). The CDR3 sequence is 13 residues long. Germline assignment: CDR1 SEHNR and CDR2 FQNEAQ (reference sequence). V was cut by 9 bases and J by 0 bases, with 9 bases left in between. The CDR3 DNA follows: TGTGCCAGTGGGGACGTCTCCTACAATGAGCAGTTCTTC. Its translation: CASGDVSYNEQFF.

This chain joins TRBV6-1 and TRBJ2-7; TRBD1 matches at 8 bases. V lost 7 bases, J lost 6 bases, and 8 bases stayed unmatched. The CDR3 runs 13 residues. Germline lookup yields CDR1 MNHNS and CDR2 SASEGT. This CDR3 reads CASNSVTGAEQYF. The CDR3 DNA reads TGTGCCAGCAATTCTGTGACAGGGGCCGAGCAGTACTTC.